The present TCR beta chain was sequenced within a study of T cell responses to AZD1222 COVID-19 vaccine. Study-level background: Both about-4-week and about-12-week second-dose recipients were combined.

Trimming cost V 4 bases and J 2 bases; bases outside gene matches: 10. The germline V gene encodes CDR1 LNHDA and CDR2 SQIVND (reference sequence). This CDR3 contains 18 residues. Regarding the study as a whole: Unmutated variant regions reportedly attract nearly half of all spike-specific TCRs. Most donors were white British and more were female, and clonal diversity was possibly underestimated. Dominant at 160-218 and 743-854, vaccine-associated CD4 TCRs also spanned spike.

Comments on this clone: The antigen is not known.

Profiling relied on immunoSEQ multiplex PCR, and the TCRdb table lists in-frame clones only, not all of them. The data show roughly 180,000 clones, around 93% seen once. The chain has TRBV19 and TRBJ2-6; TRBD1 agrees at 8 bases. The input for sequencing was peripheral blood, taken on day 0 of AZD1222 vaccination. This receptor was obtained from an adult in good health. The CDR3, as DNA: TGTGCCAGTAGTACCCTAGGTCAGGGGGCGGCTGGGGCCAACGTCCTGACTTTC. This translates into CASSTLGQGAAGANVLTF.